The following is a T cell receptor beta chain sequence with its context. This record comes from a study of patients and donors after allogeneic stem cell transplantation. Germline CDR1 GTSNPN, CDR2 SVGIG (reference sequence). J lost 12 bases, V lost 5 bases, and 2 bases had no gene match. CDR3 length: 12 amino acids. One entry per CDR3 protein results from TCRdb running MiXCR on the RT-PCR reads. This table has over 350,000 distinct CDR3 sequences, roughly 17% appearing once. The sample was blood, either unsorted or a sorted T cell fraction (not recorded which). J is TRBJ2-1 and V is TRBV30; TRBD2 matches at 15 bases. This receptor was taken from a human donor who was either an allogeneic HSCT recipient or a stem cell or donor lymphocyte infusion donor (not recorded which). It is not recorded whose cells these are; they may come from a transplant donor. The CDR3 loop is CAWGLAGGGQFF. The CDR3 DNA reads as TGTGCCTGGGGACTAGCGGGAGGGGGGCAGTTCTTC.